These 8 T cell receptor beta chains were sequenced from one sample in a study of patients and donors after allogeneic stem cell transplantation. Using its own MiXCR run on the RT-PCR reads, TCRdb lists one record per CDR3 protein. Among 400,000 to 450,000 distinct CDR3 sequences, roughly 17% were seen once, and the ten largest hold 6.5% to 7.5%. Sequenced input: blood, either unsorted or a sorted T cell fraction (not recorded which). The receptors were gathered from a human donor who was either an allogeneic HSCT recipient or a stem cell or donor lymphocyte infusion donor (not recorded which). It is not recorded whose cells these are; they may come from a transplant donor.

V usage is TRBV13 and J usage is TRBJ2-7; TRBD2 might be the D (6 bases). V dropped 4 bases and J dropped 6 bases, with 16 bases sitting between them. The length of the CDR3 is 14 residues. Germline V CDR1 and CDR2: PRHDT, FYEKMQ (reference sequence). CDR3 sequence: CASSSPGTHREQYF. The CDR3 DNA is TGTGCCAGCAGCTCACCCGGGACTCACCGCGAGCAGTACTTC. Full variable domain (outside the CDR3, taken from reference TRBV13 and TRBJ2-7): AAGVIQSPRHLIKEKRETATLKCYPIPRHDTVYWYQQGPGQDPQFLISFYEKMQSDKGSIPDRFSAQQFSDYHSELNMSSLELGDSALYFCASSSPGTHREQYFGPGTRLTVT.

There are many counts of this clonotype. The J gene is TRBJ1-2, the V gene TRBV5-1, with D uncertain. The germline V gene has CDR1 SGHRS and CDR2 YFSETQ. The CDR3 contains 13 residues. Trimming cost V 0 bases and J 3 bases, with 6 bases left between them. CDR3 nucleotide sequence: TGCGCCAGCAGCTTGGAAGGTGACTATGGCTACACCTTC. Protein: CASSLEGDYGYTF.

The genes are TRBV24-1 and TRBJ2-7; 7 bases line up with TRBD1. Looked up from germline, CDR1 is KGHDR and CDR2 is SFDVKD. This CDR3 has 14 residues. V was clipped by 3 bases and J by 8 bases; unmatched bases: 9. The CDR3 is CATSDPGTEGKQYF. The CDR3 nucleotides read TGTGCCACCAGTGATCCCGGGACAGAGGGCAAGCAGTACTTC.

The chain recombines TRBV5-1 with TRBJ2-2, with D perhaps TRBD2 (5 bases). Trimming took 0 bases from V and 5 from J, leaving 11 bases between them. Germline V gene data show CDR1 as SGHRS and CDR2 as YFSETQ. The CDR3 totals 15 residues. DNA for the CDR3: TGCGCCAGCAGCTTGGTTCTAGCAGAGACCGGGGAGCTGTTTTTT. As protein: CASSLVLAETGELFF.

This clonotype was detected only a few times. The gene calls are TRBV6-1 and TRBJ2-3, with no clear D. This CDR3 region has 14 residues. The germline CDR1 and CDR2 sequences are MNHNS and SASEGT. V lost 7 bases and J 5 bases, leaving 16 bases between the germline ends. CDR3 loop: CASTRSKVEDTQYF. CDR3 nucleotide sequence: TGTGCCAGCACCCGAAGTAAGGTTGAAGATACGCAGTATTTT.

This chain uses TRBV9 with TRBJ2-7; a possible D gene is TRBD2 (6 bases). Germline V gene data show CDR1 as SGDLS and CDR2 as YYNGEE. There are 13 residues in the CDR3. Trimming removed 3 bases at V and 6 bases at J, with 13 bases between. The CDR3 protein is CASSASGRGEQYF. CDR3 sequence (DNA): TGTGCCAGCAGCGCCAGCGGGCGGGGCGAGCAGTACTTC.

In this sample, this clonotype turned up a few times. The DNA for the CDR3 is TGTGCCAGCAGTTTGGTCCGGACAGGGGCCTACGAGCAGTACTTC. This translates into CASSLVRTGAYEQYF. The gene calls are TRBV6-5 and TRBJ2-7; the match to TRBD1 covers 9 bases. The CDR3 contains 15 residues. With V trimmed by 4 bases and J by 2 bases, 6 bases remained unmatched. From germline, CDR1 is MNHEY and CDR2 SVGAGI.

With regard to this clonotype: At one of its ends the junction is not consistent with the germline gene, which may arise from a read error. This chain uses TRBV7-9 with TRBJ1-1; 8 bases are a match to TRBD1. The CDR3 spans 14 residues. Germline lookup yields CDR1 SEHNR and CDR2 FQNEAQ (reference sequence). CDR3 protein: CARSLAQGATEAFF. CDR3 DNA: TGTGCCAGAAGCTTAGCGCAGGGGGCAACTGAAGCTTTCTTT.